These 8 T cell receptor beta chains were sequenced from one sample in a study of blood T cells in healthy people across ages. Using a J-beta primer mix together with a sample-barcoded 5' primer, a second PCR was run for roughly 7 to 11 cycles. TCRdb used MiXCR to reprocess the 5' RACE reads, holding one entry per CDR3 protein. The top ten clones hold less than 2.5% of a sample with roughly 2 million distinct CDR3 sequences, around half of them seen once. Sequencing used blood. These receptor sequences come from a woman between 35 and 50 years old in good health.

The chain uses TRBV20-1 and TRBJ2-5; a possible D gene is TRBD2 (6 bases). In germline, CDR1 is DFQATT, CDR2 SNEGSKA (reference sequence). V was trimmed by 6 bases and J by 2 bases, leaving 19 bases between them. The CDR3 has 15 amino acids. CDR3 nucleotide sequence: TGCAGTGCGAGACCTAGGGCGGGGTTACAAGAGACCCAGTACTTC. Protein sequence: CSARPRAGLQETQYF.

The chain uses TRBV6-2 or TRBV6-3 and TRBJ2-3, with TRBD2 as a possible D gene (5 bases). Germline CDR1 MNHEY, CDR2 SVGEGT. This CDR3 is 15 amino acids long. Trimming stripped 8 bases from V and 1 base from J, with 16 bases between. CDR3 in DNA: TGTGCCAGCGGGCTAGGGCGCGGGCGCACAGATACGCAGTATTTT. This translates into CASGLGRGRTDTQYF.

The chain recombines TRBV6-5 with TRBJ2-3; tentative D call: TRBD1 (6 bases). CDR1 is MNHEY and CDR2 is SVGAGI in the germline V gene. This CDR3 comprises 14 residues. Trimming stripped 7 bases from V and 0 bases from J, with 11 bases between. Here the CDR3 reads CASKRTASTDTQYF. The CDR3 DNA reads TGTGCCAGCAAGCGGACAGCTAGCACAGATACGCAGTATTTT.

V and J are TRBV27 and TRBJ2-1, with D maybe TRBD1 (8 bases). The CDR3 loop spans 13 amino acids. V was shortened by 8 bases and J by 7 bases, with 15 bases between the two germline ends. Per germline, CDR1 MNHEY and CDR2 SMNVEV (reference sequence). The CDR3 DNA reads as TGTGCCAGCGGGTACAGGGGGGGAAATGAGCAGTTCTTC. It translates to CASGYRGGNEQFF.

The chain has TRBV20-1 and TRBJ2-7; tentative D call: TRBD2 (6 bases). Judging by the DNA end, TRBJ2-5 fits better; the J call may be wrong. Per the germline V gene, CDR1 is DFQATT and CDR2 is SNEGSKA (reference sequence). This CDR3 is built from 12 residues. CDR3 in DNA: TGCAGTGCTACACTGACTAGTTGGACCCAGTACTTC. Protein: CSATLTSWTQYF.

The CDR3 loop reads CSAREWAGRGSYNEQFF. The CDR3 DNA follows: TGCAGTGCTAGAGAGTGGGCAGGGCGGGGGTCCTACAATGAGCAGTTCTTC. The gene calls are TRBV20-1 and TRBJ2-1, with 7 bases that match TRBD2. J was trimmed by 1 base and V by 0 bases; bases with no gene match: 9. The CDR3 extends over 17 amino acids. The germline gives CDR1 DFQATT, CDR2 SNEGSKA (reference sequence).

In its sample, this clonotype was seen a few times. CDR3 amino acids: CSASARRDRLAEQYF. CDR3 nucleotides: TGCAGTGCTAGCGCAAGGAGAGACAGGCTGGCCGAGCAGTACTTC. The V and J genes are TRBV20-1 and TRBJ2-7; D perhaps matches TRBD1 (6 bases). This CDR3 region has 15 residues. The germline V gene has CDR1 DFQATT and CDR2 SNEGSKA (reference sequence). V was cut by 3 bases and J by 6 bases, with 21 bases left in between.

This clonotype was seen more than once but under ten times. The chain couples TRBV10-3 to TRBJ1-2; TRBD1 aligns across 10 bases. The CDR3 runs to 14 residues. V was pared by 5 bases and J by 4 bases, with 4 bases of the junction left unmatched. From germline, CDR1 is ENHRY and CDR2 SYGVKD. The CDR3 spells CAISTGTGVYGYTF. The CDR3 DNA follows: TGTGCCATCAGTACCGGGACAGGGGTCTATGGCTACACCTTC.